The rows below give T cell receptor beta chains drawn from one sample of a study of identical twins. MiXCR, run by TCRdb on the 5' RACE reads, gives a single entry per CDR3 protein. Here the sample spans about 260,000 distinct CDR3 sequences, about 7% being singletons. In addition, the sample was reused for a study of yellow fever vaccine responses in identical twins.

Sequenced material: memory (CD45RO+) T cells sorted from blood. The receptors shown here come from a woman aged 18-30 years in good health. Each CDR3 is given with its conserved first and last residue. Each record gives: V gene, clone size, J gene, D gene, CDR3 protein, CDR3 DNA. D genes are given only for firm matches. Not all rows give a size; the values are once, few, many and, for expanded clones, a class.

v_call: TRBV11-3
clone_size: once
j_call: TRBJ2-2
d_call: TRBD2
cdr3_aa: CASSSRASGDTGELFF
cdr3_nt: TGTGCCAGCAGCTCTCGGGCTAGCGGGGACACCGGGGAGCTGTTTTTT

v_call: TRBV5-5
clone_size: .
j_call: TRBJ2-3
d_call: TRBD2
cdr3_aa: CASSLAGGRVDTQYF
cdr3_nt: TGTGCCAGCAGCTTAGCGGGGGGGCGGGTGGATACGCAGTATTTT

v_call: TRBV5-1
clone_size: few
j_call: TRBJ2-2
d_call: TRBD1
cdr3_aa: CASSEGQVERTGELFF
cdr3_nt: TGCGCCAGCAGCGAGGGACAGGTCGAACGGACCGGGGAGCTGTTTTTT

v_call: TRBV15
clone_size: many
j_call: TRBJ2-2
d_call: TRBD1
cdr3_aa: CATSREGQALSGELFF
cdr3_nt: TGTGCCACCAGCAGAGAGGGACAGGCCCTTTCCGGGGAGCTGTTTTTT

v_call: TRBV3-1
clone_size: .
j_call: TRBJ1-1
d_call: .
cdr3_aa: CASSQMVNTEAFF
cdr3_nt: TGTGCCAGCAGCCAAATGGTGAACACTGAAGCTTTCTTT

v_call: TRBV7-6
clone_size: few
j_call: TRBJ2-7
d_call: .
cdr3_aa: CASSLAGKGEQYF
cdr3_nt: TGTGCCAGCAGCTTAGCGGGGAAGGGCGAGCAGTACTTC

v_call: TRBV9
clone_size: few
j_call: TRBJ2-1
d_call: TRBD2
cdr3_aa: CASSVAPGTRNNEQFF
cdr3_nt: TGTGCCAGCAGCGTAGCTCCCGGGACTAGAAACAATGAGCAGTTCTTC

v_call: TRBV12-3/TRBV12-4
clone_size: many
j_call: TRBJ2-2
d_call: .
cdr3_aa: CASTATANTGELFF
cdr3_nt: TGTGCCAGCACCGCGACAGCCAACACCGGGGAGCTGTTTTTT

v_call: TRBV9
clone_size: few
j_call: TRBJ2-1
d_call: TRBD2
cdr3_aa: CASSVTSGNNEQFF
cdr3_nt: TGTGCCAGCAGCGTAACTAGCGGAAACAATGAGCAGTTCTTC

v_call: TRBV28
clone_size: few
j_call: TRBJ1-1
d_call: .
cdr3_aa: CASSFVTKRLSEAFF
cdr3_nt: TGTGCCAGCAGTTTTGTCACAAAACGTCTCAGTGAAGCTTTCTTT

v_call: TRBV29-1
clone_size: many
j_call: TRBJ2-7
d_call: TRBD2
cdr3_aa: CSVQASGSYEQYF
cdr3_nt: TGCAGCGTTCAGGCTAGCGGGAGCTACGAGCAGTACTTC

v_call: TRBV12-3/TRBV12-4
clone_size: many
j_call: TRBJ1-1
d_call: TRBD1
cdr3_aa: CASRTWTGIMNTEAFF
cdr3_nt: TGTGCCAGCAGGACCTGGACAGGGATAATGAACACTGAAGCTTTCTTT

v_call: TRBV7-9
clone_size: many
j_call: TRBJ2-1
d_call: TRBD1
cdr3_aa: CASSSTGGNEQFF
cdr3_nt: TGTGCCAGCAGCTCGACAGGGGGAAATGAGCAGTTCTTC

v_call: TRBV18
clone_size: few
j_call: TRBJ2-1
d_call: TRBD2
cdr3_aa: CASSPGARGSRRTYNEQFF
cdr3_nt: TGTGCCAGCTCACCTGGGGCTCGCGGGAGTAGACGGACCTACAATGAGCAGTTCTTC

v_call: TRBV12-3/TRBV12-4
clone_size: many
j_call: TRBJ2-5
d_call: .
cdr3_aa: CASSFLKGTQETQYF
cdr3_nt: TGTGCCAGCAGTTTTTTAAAAGGGACCCAAGAGACCCAGTACTTC

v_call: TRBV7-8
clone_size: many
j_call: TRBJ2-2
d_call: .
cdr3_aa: CASGEGYDGELFF
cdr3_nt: TGTGCCAGCGGCGAGGGGTACGACGGGGAGCTGTTTTTT

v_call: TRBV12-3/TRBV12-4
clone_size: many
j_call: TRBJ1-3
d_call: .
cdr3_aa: CASTPSGVSGNTIYF
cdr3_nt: TGTGCCAGCACCCCCTCAGGAGTTTCTGGAAACACCATATATTTT

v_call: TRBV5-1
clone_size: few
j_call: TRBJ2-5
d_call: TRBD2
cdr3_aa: CASSSGLAQETQYF
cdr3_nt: TGCGCCAGCAGCTCGGGACTAGCCCAAGAGACCCAGTACTTC

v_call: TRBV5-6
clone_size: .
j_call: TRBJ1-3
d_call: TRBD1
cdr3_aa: CASSWDREIAGNTIYF
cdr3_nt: TGTGCCAGCAGCTGGGACAGGGAAATAGCTGGAAACACCATATATTTT

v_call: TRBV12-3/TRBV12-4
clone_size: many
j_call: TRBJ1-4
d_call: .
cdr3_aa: CASSQDVGKEKLFF
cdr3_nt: TGTGCCAGCAGTCAGGACGTCGGGAAAGAAAAACTGTTTTTT

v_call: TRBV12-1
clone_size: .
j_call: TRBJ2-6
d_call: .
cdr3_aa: CASSSRLLFSGANVLTF
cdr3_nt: TGTGCCAGCAGCTCCAGGCTCCTTTTCTCTGGGGCCAACGTCCTGACTTTC

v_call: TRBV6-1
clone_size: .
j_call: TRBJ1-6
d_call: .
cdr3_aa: CASSKLRTEASSPLHF
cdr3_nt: TGTGCCAGCAGTAAATTACGGACAGAAGCCAGTTCACCCCTCCACTTT